This T cell receptor beta chain was profiled in a study of blood T cell repertoires in COVID-19. Study information: Spain, Italy and the United States supplied samples that represented acute and convalescent COVID-19. Sources were T cells, B-cell-depleted T cells, or PBMCs; the material itself was cDNA or gDNA.

As processed by the authors: Estimates of nucleated cell counts were drawn from the amplification of reference gene primers. The method was immunoSEQ multiplex PCR; TCRdb's version includes in-frame clones alone and lacks a portion of them. The V and J calls and clone size are taken from that table; D and trimming were inferred from the DNA. The sample has around 74,000 clones; 90% are singletons. V was clipped by 0 bases and J by 6 bases, with 17 bases between them. Germline CDR1 and CDR2: SGHRS and YFSETQ. This CDR3 is 16 amino acids long. This receptor was obtained from a woman older than 75 with active or convalescent COVID-19. The gene calls are TRBV5-1 and TRBJ2-3; D is perhaps TRBD1 (6 bases). Input material: peripheral blood. CDR3: CASSLGWGTLDDTQYF. CDR3 sequence (DNA): TGCGCCAGCAGCTTGGGCTGGGGGACACTCGACGATACGCAGTATTTT.